One sample yielded the 29 T cell receptor beta chains listed below, sequenced in a study of blood T cells in healthy people across ages. A J-beta primer mix and a sample-barcoded 5' primer were used in a second PCR of about 6 to 12 cycles. TCRdb processed the 5' RACE reads anew with MiXCR; each CDR3 protein has one entry. The data show approximately 850,000 distinct CDR3 sequences, 44% seen once. The source material was blood. Source of these receptors: a man in his 60s in good health.

This clonotype was seen more than once but under ten times. The chain is built from TRBV11-1 and TRBJ2-6, with a weak D call TRBD1 (5 bases). The CDR3 totals 14 residues. Deletions cut 8 bases from V and 0 bases from J, with 8 bases between. Germline CDR1 is SGHAT and CDR2 is FQDESV (reference sequence). In DNA, the CDR3 is TGTGCCAGCTCGACAGTCTCTGGGGCCAACGTCCTGACTTTC. This encodes CASSTVSGANVLTF.

This clonotype has a handful of counts. V usage is TRBV4-1 and J usage is TRBJ2-7; D may be TRBD1 (6 bases). The V end was cut by 0 bases, the J end by 3 bases, with 12 bases between. Per the germline V gene, CDR1 is MGHRA and CDR2 is YSYEKL. The CDR3 contains 15 residues. The CDR3 region has the DNA TGCGCCAGCAGCCAAGATACAGGGTATTACTACGAGCAGTACTTC. Protein sequence: CASSQDTGYYYEQYF.

This clonotype was seen more than once but under ten times. V usage is TRBV27 and J usage is TRBJ1-4; 7 bases are a match to TRBD1. This CDR3 region has 14 residues. Germline V gene lookup returns CDR1 MNHEY and CDR2 SMNVEV (reference sequence). V trimming: 4 bases; J trimming: 8 bases; junction bases outside the gene matches: 7. The CDR3 sequence is CASSSRGPGEKLFF. In DNA, the CDR3 is TGTGCCAGCAGTTCGAGGGGGCCAGGGGAAAAACTGTTTTTT.

CDR3 nucleotides: TGCAGTGCCGTGGACAGGGGTATCTCTGGAAACACCATATATTTT. Translation gives CSAVDRGISGNTIYF. V is TRBV20-1 and J is TRBJ1-3; the match to TRBD1 covers 9 bases. The junction had 6 bases not matched to a gene; V was cut back by 6 bases and J by 0 bases. The CDR3 runs 15 residues. Germline assignment: CDR1 DFQATT and CDR2 SNEGSKA (reference sequence).

In regard to this clonotype: Possible read error: a much larger clone is one base away. This chain joins TRBV5-1 and TRBJ2-5; TRBD1 agrees at 9 bases. CDR3 size: 16 residues. V was pared by 5 bases and J by 11 bases, with 19 bases of the junction left unmatched. Per germline, CDR1 SGHRS and CDR2 YFSETQ. CDR3 amino acids: CASRDRRTGENNEQYF. The CDR3 region has the DNA TGCGCCAGCAGGGACCGCCGGACAGGGGAGAACAATGAGCAGTACTTC.

V and J are TRBV20-1 and TRBJ2-5; possible D gene TRBD2, 7 bases. The CDR3 sequence is 12 residues long. V was clipped by 6 bases and J by 3 bases, with 11 bases between them. The germline V gene encodes CDR1 DFQATT and CDR2 SNEGSKA (reference sequence). The CDR3 reads CSAKGGEETQYF. The CDR3 nucleotides read TGCAGTGCAAAGGGGGGGGAAGAGACCCAGTACTTC.

This clonotype was seen ten or more times. The V gene is TRBV7-3, the J gene TRBJ2-7; 8 bases agree with TRBD2. The V gene end was trimmed by 6 bases and the J gene end by 5 bases; junction bases not matched to a gene: 12. Germline V gene lookup returns CDR1 SGHTA and CDR2 FQGTGA. The length of the CDR3 is 15 residues. CDR3 DNA: TGTGCCAGCAGTTCCCTCTCGGGGGGGGCCGACGAGCAGTACTTC. This translates into CASSSLSGGADEQYF. The complete variable domain, with remaining parts taken from reference TRBV7-3 and TRBJ2-7, reads GAGVSQTPSNKVTEKGKYVELRCDPISGHTALYWYRQSLGQGPEFLIYFQGTGAADDSGLPNDRFFAVRPEGSVSTLKIQRTERGDSAVYLCASSSLSGGADEQYFGPGTRLTVT.

As concerns this clonotype: This may be a read error: a much more frequent sequence differs by one nucleotide. The rearrangement uses TRBV29-1 and TRBJ2-5, with 8 nucleotides matching TRBD2. The DNA matches TRBJ2-7 better at its end, which makes the J call doubtful. Germline V gene sequence: CDR1 SQVTM, CDR2 ANQGSEA. This CDR3 contains 14 residues. CDR3 loop: CSVRGRGGTYEQYF. The CDR3 DNA follows: TGCAGCGTCCGTGGACGGGGGGGAACCTACGAGCAGTACTTC.

The chain recombines TRBV5-1 with TRBJ2-5; weak D call: TRBD2 (6 bases). Germline values: CDR1 SGHRS, CDR2 YFSETQ. Trimming removed 6 bases from V and 5 bases from J, with 14 bases in between. The CDR3 is 13 amino acids. The CDR3 here is CASKAGRVETQYF. Written as DNA, the CDR3 is TGCGCCAGCAAGGCGGGGCGCGTGGAGACCCAGTACTTC.

Only a few counts were recorded for this clonotype. The chain uses TRBV5-1 and TRBJ2-3; D uncertain. Germline lookup yields CDR1 SGHRS and CDR2 YFSETQ. The V end was cut by 4 bases, the J end by 6 bases, with 15 bases between. The CDR3 totals 14 residues. The CDR3, as DNA: TGCGCCAGCAGCCTAGGGTTGCTAGGGGATACGCAGTATTTT. Protein product: CASSLGLLGDTQYF.

V and J are TRBV12-3 or TRBV12-4 and TRBJ2-3, with a tentative D call TRBD1 (5 bases). The CDR3 covers 16 residues. V was pared by 2 bases and J by 0 bases, with 12 bases between. CDR3 in amino acids: CASSLQARVSTDTQYF. In DNA, the CDR3 is TGTGCCAGCAGTTTACAAGCCAGGGTTAGCACAGATACGCAGTATTTT.

The chain links TRBV7-2 to TRBJ2-7, with D unresolved. Germline assignment: CDR1 SGHTA and CDR2 FQGNSA. Trimming took off 6 bases at V and 2 bases at J, with 11 bases between the two ends. The CDR3 has 13 residues. The CDR3 nucleotides are TGTGCCAGCAGTTCCGACGTCGCCTACGAGCAGTACTTC. Translating it yields CASSSDVAYEQYF. Complete variable domain (other parts from reference TRBV7-2 and TRBJ2-7): GAGVSQSPSNKVTEKGKDVELRCDPISGHTALYWYRQSLGQGLEFLIYFQGNSAPDKSGLPSDRFSAERTGGSVSTLTIQRTQQEDSAVYLCASSSDVAYEQYFGPGTRLTVT.

This clonotype showed up just a few times. The J gene is TRBJ2-7, the V gene TRBV7-2; D perhaps matches TRBD1 (5 bases). Germline CDR1 reads SGHTA; CDR2 reads FQGNSA. V was clipped by 7 bases and J by 0 bases, with 10 bases between them. The CDR3 is made up of 13 amino acids. CDR3 region: CASIQGNSYEQYF. The CDR3 DNA sequence: TGTGCCAGCATCCAGGGAAACTCCTACGAGCAGTACTTC.

The chain links TRBV7-9 to TRBJ2-7, with 8 positions matching TRBD1. V lost 4 bases, J lost 4 bases, and 6 bases stayed unmatched. This CDR3 has 14 amino acids. Germline V lookup: CDR1 SEHNR, CDR2 FQNEAQ (reference sequence). The CDR3 bases are TGTGCCAGCAGCTACCATGGACAGGGATACGAGCAGTACTTC. It translates to CASSYHGQGYEQYF.

This clonotype has a handful of counts. The CDR3 here is CASSPWFSGAPNEQFF. DNA of the CDR3: TGCGCCAGCAGCCCATGGTTTAGCGGGGCTCCAAATGAGCAGTTCTTC. The chain is built from TRBV4-1 and TRBJ2-1; 8 bases align to TRBD2. Germline CDR1 and CDR2: MGHRA and YSYEKL. This CDR3 contains 16 residues. With V trimmed by 4 bases and J by 7 bases, 12 bases remained unmatched.

This sequence joins TRBV6-2 or TRBV6-3 and TRBJ1-2; TRBD1 matches at 7 bases. This CDR3 contains 14 residues. Germline lookup yields CDR1 MNHEY and CDR2 SVGEGT. With V trimmed by 5 bases and J by 2 bases, 5 bases remained unmatched. CDR3 in DNA: TGTGCCAGCAGTGTGAAACAGGGGAACTATGGCTACACCTTC. Its translation: CASSVKQGNYGYTF.

The sample holds one count of this clonotype. V usage is TRBV6-5 and J usage is TRBJ2-1; 7 bases align to TRBD1. CDR3 length: 13 amino acids. Trimming at V came to 6 bases and at J to 12 bases, leaving 11 bases not matched to a gene. Germline values: CDR1 MNHEY, CDR2 SVGAGI. The DNA for the CDR3 is TGTGCCAGCAGCACATACAGGGGAAGTGGGCAGTTCTTC. Protein sequence: CASSTYRGSGQFF.

The sample holds a few counts of this clonotype. The rearrangement uses TRBV25-1 and TRBJ2-2, with D possibly TRBD1 on 5 matching bases. Germline V gene data show CDR1 as MGHDK and CDR2 as SYGVNS. V lost 4 bases, J lost 0 bases, and 6 bases lay in between. There are 14 residues in the CDR3. Written as DNA, the CDR3 is TGTGCCAGCAGTGGACAGACGAACACCGGGGAGCTGTTTTTT. This translates into CASSGQTNTGELFF.

The chain links TRBV20-1 to TRBJ1-2; possible D gene TRBD1, 6 bases. V was pared by 6 bases and J by 0 bases, with 14 bases between. Per the germline V gene, CDR1 is DFQATT and CDR2 is SNEGSKA (reference sequence). This CDR3 region has 14 residues. CDR3 sequence (DNA): TGCAGTGCCGGAGACAGGTCGTCTAACTATGGCTACACCTTC. The encoded protein is CSAGDRSSNYGYTF.

The V gene is TRBV5-6, the J gene TRBJ1-1, with unresolved D. Germline V gene lookup returns CDR1 SGHDT and CDR2 YYEEEE. V was clipped by 4 bases and J by 1 base, with 17 bases between them. The CDR3 is 16 amino acids. In nucleotides, the CDR3 is TGTGCCAGCAGCCCCCTCAAATTTGCGGGGAACACTGAAGCTTTCTTT. Its translation is CASSPLKFAGNTEAFF. Filled out from reference TRBV5-6 and TRBJ1-1, the complete variable domain reads DAGVTQSPTHLIKTRGQQVTLRCSPKSGHDTVSWYQQALGQGPQFIFQYYEEEERQRGNFPDRFSGHQFPNYSSELNVNALLLGDSALYLCASSPLKFAGNTEAFFGQGTRLTVV.

The V gene is TRBV6-5, the J gene TRBJ1-3; no definite D call. CDR1 is MNHEY, CDR2 SVGAGI, per germline. The CDR3 contains 15 residues. The V gene lost 8 bases and the J gene lost 0 bases, with 14 bases spanning the gap. This chain's CDR3 is CASRPSYNSGNTIYF. For the CDR3, the DNA is TGTGCCAGCCGCCCCAGTTACAACTCTGGAAACACCATATATTTT.

This clonotype appeared a few times. This sequence joins TRBV10-3 and TRBJ2-7, with D possibly TRBD1 on 6 matching bases. V was shortened by 3 bases and J by 2 bases, with 11 bases between the two germline ends. The CDR3 is made up of 14 amino acids. Germline V lookup: CDR1 ENHRY, CDR2 SYGVKD. The DNA for the CDR3 is TGTGCCATCAGTGAATACCGGGACACCTACGAGCAGTACTTC. Translating gives CAISEYRDTYEQYF.

Only a few counts were recorded for this clonotype. V usage is TRBV4-3 and J usage is TRBJ1-6; tentatively, D is TRBD1 (6 bases). The CDR3 sequence is 17 residues long. CDR1 is LGHNA and CDR2 is YSLEER in the germline V gene. Deletions cut 1 base from V and 5 bases from J, with 15 bases between. CDR3 DNA: TGCGCCAGCAGCCAAGGACAGGCTCGAGCAGATAATTCACCCCTCCACTTT. Amino acids: CASSQGQARADNSPLHF.

The chain recombines TRBV27 with TRBJ2-4; the D is unclear. Per germline, CDR1 MNHEY and CDR2 SMNVEV (reference sequence). The CDR3 spans 13 residues. Trimming pared 0 bases from V and 6 bases from J, leaving 6 bases between. Here the CDR3 reads CASSLSNRNIQYF. CDR3 coding DNA: TGTGCCAGCAGTTTATCGAACAGAAACATTCAGTACTTC.

This clonotype occurred once. The CDR3 DNA sequence: TGTGCCAGCTCCTCGGGACAGACCTGCGAGCAGTACTTC. Translating gives CASSSGQTCEQYF. The rearrangement links TRBV3-1 to TRBJ2-7; 7 bases match TRBD1. Germline V gene lookup returns CDR1 LGHDT and CDR2 YNNKEL (reference sequence). Unmatched junction bases numbered 10, after V lost 8 bases and J lost 6 bases. The length of the CDR3 is 13 residues.

This chain links TRBV4-1 with TRBJ1-2, with D perhaps TRBD1 (5 bases). Germline-derived CDR1 and CDR2 are MGHRA and YSYEKL. The V and J ends lost 5 bases and 4 bases respectively, with 14 bases between them. This CDR3 has 14 residues. The DNA of the CDR3 is TGCGCCAGCAGCGCCCGACCAGGGATCTATGGCTACACCTTC. Encoded protein: CASSARPGIYGYTF.

The chain couples TRBV20-1 to TRBJ2-7; D tentatively fits TRBD1 or TRBD2 (5 bases each). The CDR3 consists of 14 residues. Trimming pared 0 bases from V and 4 bases from J, leaving 13 bases between. CDR1 is DFQATT and CDR2 is SNEGSKA in the germline V gene (reference sequence). The CDR3 loop is CSARDLKGRYEQYF. As DNA, the CDR3 is TGCAGTGCTAGAGATTTAAAGGGGAGATACGAGCAGTACTTC.

V usage is TRBV18 and J usage is TRBJ2-7; TRBD1 aligns across 7 bases. V lost 3 bases, J lost 6 bases, and 14 bases stayed unmatched. The germline V gene has CDR1 KGHSH and CDR2 LQKENI. This CDR3 spans 16 amino acids. The CDR3 loop is CASSPAGTVFPLEQYF. The CDR3 DNA follows: TGTGCCAGCTCACCGGCTGGGACAGTCTTTCCCCTCGAGCAGTACTTC.

The chain joins TRBV2 to TRBJ2-1, with 8 bases lining up with TRBD2. V lost 3 bases, J lost 6 bases, and 13 bases stayed unmatched. The V gene's germline CDR1 is SNHLY and CDR2 FYNNEI. The CDR3 runs 17 residues. CDR3 sequence: CASSDIIGGAPINEQFF. The CDR3 bases are TGTGCCAGCAGTGATATCATCGGGGGGGCCCCTATCAATGAGCAGTTCTTC.